What follows are 21 T cell receptor beta chains derived from one specimen sequenced in a study of blood T cell repertoires in COVID-19. TCRdb keeps only in-frame clones here, not all; method: immunoSEQ multiplex PCR. The sample lists approximately 150,000 clones; around 79% were seen once. Sequencing was carried out using peripheral blood. The receptors shown here come from a man aged 50 to 60 with active or convalescent COVID-19.

Comments on this clone: Additional DNA sequences in this sample encode the identical CDR3. The chain carries TRBV5-1 and TRBJ2-5; 7 nucleotides line up with TRBD1. There are 14 residues in the CDR3. With V trimmed by 3 bases and J by 4 bases, 6 bases remained unmatched. Germline V gene data show CDR1 as SGHRS and CDR2 as YFSETQ. This chain's CDR3 is CASSSSGTVETQYF. CDR3 bases: TGCGCCAGCAGCTCCTCCGGGACAGTAGAGACCCAGTACTTC.

V gene TRBV5-1 combines with J gene TRBJ2-1, with a possible D match to TRBD2 (6 bases). V was shortened by 4 bases and J by 1 base, with 21 bases between the two germline ends. The germline V gene encodes CDR1 SGHRS and CDR2 YFSETQ. The CDR3 contains 18 residues. CDR3 residues: CASSNRMYGGVSYNEQFF. CDR3 nucleotide sequence: TGCGCCAGCAGCAATCGGATGTATGGCGGGGTTTCCTACAATGAGCAGTTCTTC. Drawing the rest from reference TRBV5-1 and TRBJ2-1, the complete variable domain is KAGVTQTPRYLIKTRGQQVTLSCSPISGHRSVSWYQQTPGQGLQFLFEYFSETQRNKGNFPGRFSGRQFSNSRSEMNVSTLELGDSALYLCASSNRMYGGVSYNEQFFGPGTRLTVL.

This rearrangement joins TRBV24-1 to TRBJ1-1; D perhaps matches TRBD1 (6 bases). Trimming removed 2 bases from V and 4 bases from J, with 16 bases in between. CDR3 size: 16 residues. The V gene's germline CDR1 is KGHDR and CDR2 SFDVKD. The CDR3, as DNA: TGTGCCACCAGTGATTCCCGGACAGAAAGAGGCACTGAAGCTTTCTTT. Protein product: CATSDSRTERGTEAFF.

The chain has TRBV18 and TRBJ2-1, with 10 nucleotides matching TRBD2. Germline lookup yields CDR1 KGHSH and CDR2 LQKENI. The CDR3 has 15 amino acids. Trimming at V came to 3 bases and at J to 6 bases, leaving 5 bases not matched to a gene. CDR3 in DNA: TGTGCCAGCTCACCCCTAGCGGGAGATGGCAATGAGCAGTTCTTC. Its translation: CASSPLAGDGNEQFF.

The chain joins TRBV29-1 to TRBJ2-7; 12 nucleotides match TRBD2. V lost 6 bases, J lost 3 bases, and 3 bases stayed unmatched. This CDR3 has 13 amino acids. The V gene's germline CDR1 is SQVTM and CDR2 ANQGSEA. CDR3: CSVLGLAGYEQYF. The CDR3 bases are TGCAGCGTACTGGGACTAGCGGGCTACGAGCAGTACTTC.

This chain connects TRBV5-6 to TRBJ2-1, with TRBD2 matching 14 bases. CDR1 and CDR2 (germline): SGHDT, YYEEEE. This CDR3 region has 15 residues. The V and J ends lost 1 base and 10 bases, in that order; junction bases with no gene match: 4. CDR3: CASSLLRLAGGEQFF. The CDR3, as DNA: TGTGCCAGCAGCTTGCTAAGACTAGCGGGAGGGGAGCAGTTCTTC. The whole variable domain, filled in from reference TRBV5-6 and TRBJ2-1, reads DAGVTQSPTHLIKTRGQQVTLRCSPKSGHDTVSWYQQALGQGPQFIFQYYEEEERQRGNFPDRFSGHQFPNYSSELNVNALLLGDSALYLCASSLLRLAGGEQFFGPGTRLTVL.

The rearrangement uses TRBV19 and TRBJ1-5; D ambiguous. Germline CDR1 reads LNHDA; CDR2 reads SQIVND (reference sequence). Trimming removed 10 bases at V and 2 bases at J, with 9 bases between. The CDR3 totals 12 residues. CDR3 residues: CATSEGNQPQHF. The DNA of the CDR3 is TGTGCCACCTCCGAGGGCAATCAGCCCCAGCATTTT.

This clone occurred once. This chain links TRBV28 with TRBJ2-5, with a possible D match to TRBD2 (5 bases). V was shortened by 2 bases and J by 5 bases, with 12 bases between the two germline ends. CDR3 length: 14 residues. Germline CDR1 is MDHEN and CDR2 is SYDVKM. CDR3 in amino acids: CASSLAGRGETQYF. The DNA for the CDR3 is TGTGCCAGCAGTTTAGCTGGGCGCGGGGAGACCCAGTACTTC.

This chain connects TRBV27 to TRBJ2-7, with a tentative D call TRBD2 (6 bases). The CDR3 contains 14 residues. Between the trimmed V and J ends, which lost 3 bases and 5 bases, there was a span of 14 bases. The germline V gene encodes CDR1 MNHEY and CDR2 SMNVEV (reference sequence). This CDR3 is CASSLGGRGHEQYF. The CDR3 DNA follows: TGTGCCAGCAGTTTGGGGGGTCGAGGGCACGAGCAGTACTTC.

The V and J genes are TRBV7-8 and TRBJ1-4, with D possibly being TRBD1 (6 bases). Trimming took 0 bases from V and 5 from J, leaving 10 bases between them. Germline loops: CDR1 SGHVS, CDR2 FQNEAQ. There are 15 residues in the CDR3. The CDR3 loop reads CASSLARRGNEKLFF. The CDR3 DNA is TGTGCCAGCAGCTTAGCCCGCAGGGGAAATGAAAAACTGTTTTTT.

The gene calls are TRBV7-9 and TRBJ1-1, with TRBD1 as a possible D gene (6 bases). V was trimmed by 1 base and J by 4 bases, leaving 10 bases between them. CDR1 is SEHNR and CDR2 is FQNEAQ in the germline V gene (reference sequence). The CDR3 is made up of 14 amino acids. The CDR3 nucleotides are TGTGCCAGCAGCTTAGTTCAGGGGCCCACTGAAGCTTTCTTT. Its translation is CASSLVQGPTEAFF.

This clone is a singleton in its sample. This chain joins TRBV7-3 and TRBJ1-6, with D hard to call. From germline, CDR1 is SGHTA and CDR2 FQGTGA. The CDR3 spans 14 residues. V gave up 2 bases and J gave up 9 bases, with 11 bases separating them. DNA for the CDR3: TGTGCCAGCAGCTTACGGGGAGTCAGTTCACCCCTCCACTTT. Translated, it gives CASSLRGVSSPLHF.

The chain links TRBV11-2 to TRBJ2-7, with D unresolved. The V gene lost 0 bases and the J gene lost 11 bases, with 11 bases spanning the gap. This CDR3 is 12 amino acids long. From germline, CDR1 is SGHAT and CDR2 FQNNGV. The CDR3 region has the DNA TGTGCCAGCAGCTTAGACGTCAGCGTGAAGTACTTC. Translated: CASSLDVSVKYF.

The J gene is TRBJ1-2, the V gene TRBV2, with 9 bases that match TRBD1. Germline V gene sequence: CDR1 SNHLY, CDR2 FYNNEI. This CDR3 spans 13 amino acids. V was pared by 7 bases and J by 3 bases, with 3 bases of the junction left unmatched. CDR3 protein: CASTGQGYYGYTF. The CDR3 region has the DNA TGTGCCAGCACGGGACAGGGTTACTATGGCTACACCTTC.

The chain is built from TRBV4-1 and TRBJ2-1; D might be TRBD2 (5 bases). Trimming pared 1 base from V and 3 bases from J, leaving 25 bases between. This CDR3 has 20 residues. The germline gives CDR1 MGHRA, CDR2 YSYEKL. CDR3 in amino acids: CASSQVEGLTSRTYYNEQFF. The CDR3 bases are TGCGCCAGCAGCCAAGTAGAGGGCCTTACATCCCGGACCTACTACAATGAGCAGTTCTTC.

This clone is a singleton in its sample. CDR3 in amino acids: CASSPLIDTQYF. In DNA, the CDR3 is TGTGCCAGCTCACCACTTATAGATACGCAGTATTTT. V and J are TRBV18 and TRBJ2-3; D is unresolved. This CDR3 has 12 residues. Per germline, CDR1 KGHSH and CDR2 LQKENI. The V gene lost 1 base and the J gene lost 5 bases, with 4 bases spanning the gap.

V gene TRBV28 combines with J gene TRBJ2-3; the D gene is possibly TRBD2 (6 bases). V shed 6 bases and J shed 0 bases, with 16 bases lying between them. CDR3 length equals 16 residues. Germline V lookup: CDR1 MDHEN, CDR2 SYDVKM. This CDR3 reads CASSIWASASTDTQYF. CDR3 sequence (DNA): TGTGCCAGCAGCATATGGGCTAGCGCTAGCACAGATACGCAGTATTTT.

This clone was picked up one time. The CDR3 reads CASSLARSGSPGGDTQYF. As DNA, the CDR3 is TGTGCCAGCAGCTTAGCGCGAAGCGGGAGTCCAGGAGGGGATACGCAGTATTTT. The J gene is TRBJ2-3, the V gene TRBV7-2, with TRBD2 identical over 8 bases. The germline V gene encodes CDR1 SGHTA and CDR2 FQGNSA. This CDR3 has 18 residues. Germline trimming cut 0 bases from V and 6 bases from J; bases unmatched to any gene: 14. Drawing the rest from reference TRBV7-2 and TRBJ2-3, the complete variable domain is GAGVSQSPSNKVTEKGKDVELRCDPISGHTALYWYRQSLGQGLEFLIYFQGNSAPDKSGLPSDRFSAERTGGSVSTLTIQRTQQEDSAVYLCASSLARSGSPGGDTQYFGPGTRLTVL.

The chain employs TRBV7-9 and TRBJ2-4, with TRBD1 matching 11 bases. The CDR3 has 16 amino acids. V gave up 5 bases and J gave up 5 bases; unmatched junction bases: 8. CDR1 SEHNR and CDR2 FQNEAQ come from the germline V gene (reference sequence). The CDR3 DNA reads TGTGCCAGCAGCCCAGGACAGGGGGCGCGGGAAAACATTCAGTACTTC. Translating it yields CASSPGQGARENIQYF.

The rearrangement uses TRBV3-1 (or the pseudogene TRBV3-2) and TRBJ1-2; the D gene is possibly TRBD1 (5 bases). Per the germline V gene, CDR1 is LGHDT and CDR2 is YNNKEL (reference sequence). The CDR3 has 13 residues. V lost 2 bases and J 2 bases, leaving 6 bases between the germline ends. This CDR3 is CASSQSGNYGYTF. The CDR3 bases are TGTGCCAGCAGCCAATCAGGGAACTATGGCTACACCTTC.

V is TRBV3-1 (or the pseudogene TRBV3-2) and J is TRBJ2-1, with 9 bases aligning to TRBD2. CDR3 length: 17 residues. V lost 4 bases, J lost 1 base, and 8 bases stayed unmatched. CDR1 LGHDT and CDR2 YNNKEL come from the germline V gene (reference sequence). Here the CDR3 DNA reads TGTGCCAGCAGCCGAGCGGGAGGAAAAAATTCCTACAATGAGCAGTTCTTC. The encoded protein is CASSRAGGKNSYNEQFF.